Presented here are 20 T cell receptor beta chains from one specimen sequenced in a study of CXCR3-negative and CXCR3-positive naive CD8 T cells. It was by 5' RACE with UMI labels that the TRB cDNA libraries were prepared. TCRdb reprocessed the 5' RACE reads and stores each CDR3 protein as one record, lacking DNA. The sample features 90,000 to 95,000 distinct CDR3 sequences, with 1.7% in its top ten. Sequencing input: naive CXCR3- CD8+ T cells from blood. Subset given: CD45RO-CCR7+CD27+CD95- naive CD8+ T cells lacking CXCR3 (TNR3-). Receptors originate from a human donor in good health. Some clones in this sample may be carry-over from other donors' samples.

The chain links TRBV9 to TRBJ2-1; TCRdb's D call, TRBD1, is unchecked because there is no DNA. CDR1 and CDR2 (germline): SGDLS, YYNGEE. CDR3 length: 13 amino acids. The CDR3 here is CASRAEGGGEQFF.

The chain links TRBV12-3 or TRBV12-4 to TRBJ2-2. CDR3 length: 16 amino acids. Here the CDR3 reads CASSPFVGANTGELFF.

V gene TRBV7-8 combines with J gene TRBJ2-5; TCRdb selects TRBD2, and the lack of DNA leaves this call unchecked. The CDR3 consists of 17 residues. Germline loops: CDR1 SGHVS, CDR2 FQNEAQ. The CDR3 is CASSLLGLAGDQETHYF.

CDR3 in amino acids: CASRGGGTDTQYF. The chain combines TRBV28 with TRBJ2-3. Germline CDR1 and CDR2: MDHEN and SYDVKM. The CDR3 spans 13 residues.

This chain connects TRBV20-1 to TRBJ1-1. The CDR3 consists of 12 residues. The V gene's germline CDR1 is DFQATT and CDR2 SNEGSKA (reference sequence). The CDR3 is CSAADGRQVAFF.

The chain carries TRBV20-1 and TRBJ2-7. Germline CDR1 reads DFQATT; CDR2 reads SNEGSKA (reference sequence). The CDR3 spans 16 residues. The CDR3 loop reads CSARDGVAGTSYEQYF.

The chain couples TRBV27 to TRBJ2-7; lacking DNA, the TRBD1 call made by TCRdb goes unchecked. CDR1 and CDR2 (germline): MNHEY, SMNVEV (reference sequence). This CDR3 contains 14 residues. CDR3 in amino acids: CASRPGTGGHEQYF.

CDR3 sequence: CASSLVDWEMNEQYF. The chain joins TRBV5-6 to TRBJ2-7; there is no DNA to check the TCRdb D call of TRBD1. The CDR3 extends over 15 amino acids. Germline V gene data show CDR1 as SGHDT and CDR2 as YYEEEE.

The chain recombines TRBV7-9 with TRBJ2-2. There are 13 residues in the CDR3. CDR1 and CDR2 from the germline V gene are SEHNR and FQNEAQ (reference sequence). CDR3 amino acids: CASSLSDTGELFF.

V and J are TRBV6-4 and TRBJ2-1; TCRdb's D call of TRBD1 is untestable without DNA. This CDR3 has 14 amino acids. Germline CDR1 is MRHNA and CDR2 is SNTAGT. The CDR3 spells CASSRTGEGNEQFF.

The chain employs TRBV5-1 and TRBJ2-1; TCRdb returns TRBD2, unconfirmable since there is no DNA. Looked up from germline, CDR1 is SGHRS and CDR2 is YFSETQ. This CDR3 has 16 residues. CDR3 sequence reads: CASSLDGTSGSNEQFF.

This chain uses TRBV15 with TRBJ2-5. CDR1 and CDR2 from the germline V gene are LNHNV and YYDKDF (reference sequence). The CDR3 consists of 15 residues. The CDR3 spells CATSRDGTNSETQYF.

The chain carries TRBV7-9 and TRBJ2-1; TCRdb's assignment of TRBD2 cannot be checked, as there is no DNA. Germline CDR1 and CDR2: SEHNR and FQNEAQ (reference sequence). This CDR3 has 15 residues. This CDR3 is CASSLPGTFSRQQFF. Combining the CDR3 with reference TRBV7-9 and TRBJ2-1 gives the whole variable domain DTGVSQNPRHKITKRGQNVTFRCDPISEHNRLYWYRQTLGQGPEFLTYFQNEAQLEKSRLLSDRFSAERPKGSFSTLEIQRTEQGDSAMYLCASSLPGTFSRQQFFGPGTRLTVL.

The chain couples TRBV4-3 to TRBJ2-1; as DNA is missing, the TRBD2 call by TCRdb cannot be tested. The CDR3 sequence is 16 residues long. The germline V gene encodes CDR1 LGHNA and CDR2 YSLEER. The CDR3 reads CASSQDVASGYNEQFF.

CDR3 amino acids: CASSNQGASYEQYF. The chain has TRBV6-2 or TRBV6-3 and TRBJ2-7; checking the TCRdb D call of TRBD1 is not possible without DNA. This CDR3 has 14 amino acids. Germline V CDR1 and CDR2: MNHEY, SVGEGT.

This chain links TRBV7-9 with TRBJ2-3; without DNA, the TCRdb call of TRBD1 cannot be checked. CDR3 size: 16 residues. Germline values: CDR1 SEHNR, CDR2 FQNEAQ (reference sequence). The CDR3 reads CASSSRDSTSTDTQYF.

This sequence joins TRBV15 and TRBJ2-7; no DNA is available, so the TRBD2 call from TCRdb remains unchecked. The V gene's germline CDR1 is LNHNV and CDR2 YYDKDF (reference sequence). This CDR3 region has 15 residues. The CDR3: CATSSASGGTYEQYF.

The genes are TRBV15 and TRBJ2-1; absent DNA, TCRdb's TRBD1 call cannot be checked. Germline CDR1 LNHNV, CDR2 YYDKDF (reference sequence). The CDR3 totals 18 residues. The CDR3 is CATSRDSNTGTGVNEQFF.

V is TRBV6-5 and J is TRBJ2-7; absent DNA, TCRdb's TRBD1 call cannot be checked. Looked up from germline, CDR1 is MNHEY and CDR2 is SVGAGI. This CDR3 spans 20 amino acids. The CDR3 reads CASSSYSGPPGQGSAYEQYF.

CDR3 in amino acids: CSVEDFGEQYF. V usage is TRBV29-1 and J usage is TRBJ2-7. The length of the CDR3 is 11 residues. CDR1 is SQVTM, CDR2 ANQGSEA, per germline.